These T cell receptor beta chains were read from a single sample in a study of blood T cells in healthy people across ages. Using its own MiXCR run on the 5' RACE reads, TCRdb lists one record per CDR3 protein. The sample yields fewer than 900,000 distinct CDR3 sequences, about 34% seen once. The sequenced material came from blood. The receptor set was obtained from a man aged 18-30 years in good health. The CDR3 runs from the conserved cysteine through the conserved F or W. Each record gives: V gene, D gene, clone size, J gene, CDR3 protein, CDR3 DNA. The D gene is left open where the match is weak. For some rows the clone size is stated as once, few or many, or as a class when expanded; others skip it.

TRBV20-1	TRBD1	few	TRBJ1-1	CSADADRFVTEAFF	TGCAGTGCTGACGCGGACAGGTTCGTCACTGAAGCTTTCTTT
TRBV30	.	.	TRBJ1-2	CAWSWRSNYGYTF	TGTGCCTGGAGTTGGAGATCTAACTATGGCTACACCTTC
TRBV12-3/TRBV12-4	.	.	TRBJ1-6	CASTSIGLSLHF	TGTGCCAGCACCTCTATCGGTTTGTCCCTCCACTTT
TRBV3-1	.	.	TRBJ1-2	CASSHGQSYGYTF	TGTGCCAGCAGCCATGGGCAGTCGTATGGCTACACCTTC
TRBV4-3	TRBD2	.	TRBJ2-7	CASSQGGLADSYEQYF	TGCGCCAGCAGCCAGGGGGGACTAGCAGATTCCTACGAGCAGTACTTC
TRBV3-1	.	.	TRBJ2-6	CASSHPRGVLTF	TGTGCCAGCAGCCATCCCCGTGGGGTCCTGACTTTC
TRBV20-1	.	.	TRBJ2-4	CSARVDSGAKNIQYF	TGCAGTGCTAGAGTGGACAGTGGGGCCAAAAACATTCAGTACTTC
TRBV5-1	.	.	TRBJ2-7	CASSLAKTYEQYF	TGCGCCAGCAGCTTGGCCAAGACCTACGAGCAGTACTTC
TRBV20-1	.	few	TRBJ2-7	CSATQETGPFYEQYF	TGCAGTGCTACTCAAGAGACAGGACCTTTCTACGAGCAGTACTTC
TRBV10-3	.	once	TRBJ1-4	CAIRDGGAADEKLFF	TGTGCCATCAGGGATGGGGGCGCGGCTGATGAAAAACTGTTTTTT
TRBV4-3	.	.	TRBJ1-5	CASSQDRLNSNQPQHF	TGCGCCAGCAGCCAAGATAGGCTAAATAGCAATCAGCCCCAGCATTTT
TRBV4-3	.	.	TRBJ2-5	CASSHQRTGAGGYQETQYF	TGCGCCAGCAGCCACCAACGGACAGGGGCGGGGGGGTACCAAGAGACCCAGTACTTC
TRBV10-3	.	once	TRBJ1-6	CAISPDRSSPLHF	TGTGCCATCAGCCCAGACAGGTCCTCACCCCTCCACTTT
TRBV2	.	.	TRBJ2-1	CASSGGPTRNNEQFF	TGTGCCAGCAGTGGAGGCCCCACGAGGAACAATGAGCAGTTCTTC
TRBV20-1	TRBD2	.	TRBJ2-7	CSARSGGRYEQYF	TGCAGTGCTAGGAGCGGGGGCCGTTACGAGCAGTACTTC
TRBV5-6	.	.	TRBJ2-3	CASSPLPRGRYTDTQYF	TGTGCCAGCAGCCCACTCCCGCGGGGGCGCTACACAGATACGCAGTATTTT
TRBV14	.	.	TRBJ2-3	CASSPIPGSTDMQYF	TGTGCCAGCAGCCCCATCCCAGGTAGCACAGATATGCAGTATTTT
TRBV5-1	.	.	TRBJ2-3	CASSFPRGAAVLSTDTQYF	TGCGCCAGCAGCTTCCCTCGGGGAGCCGCCGTCCTCAGCACAGATACGCAGTATTTT